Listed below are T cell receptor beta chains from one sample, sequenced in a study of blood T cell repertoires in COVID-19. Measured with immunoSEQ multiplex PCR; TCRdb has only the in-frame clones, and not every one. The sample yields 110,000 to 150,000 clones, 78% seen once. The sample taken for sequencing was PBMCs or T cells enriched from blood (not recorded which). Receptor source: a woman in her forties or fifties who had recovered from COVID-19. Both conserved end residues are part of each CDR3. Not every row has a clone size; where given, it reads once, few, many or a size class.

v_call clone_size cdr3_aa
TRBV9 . CASSVASLTWNTEAFF
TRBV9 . CASSSWDRDMGAEAFF
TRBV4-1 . CASSQGMYTGELFF
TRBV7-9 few CASSFVGGTEAFF
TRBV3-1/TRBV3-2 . CASSLTSGGETQYF
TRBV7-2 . CASSLQINQPQHF
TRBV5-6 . CASSLEGGENTGELFF
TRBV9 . CASSFRPLTSGVHDTQYF
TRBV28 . CASSLYGREANYGYTF
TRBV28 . CASSLSGVGTGGKLFF
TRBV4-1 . CASSHPWGGRQGFVGYTF
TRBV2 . CASRDRADTQYF
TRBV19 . CASSARGGIGNTEAFF
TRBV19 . CASSIGDSYGYTF
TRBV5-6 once CASRRVTGELFF
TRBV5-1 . CASSLVLAGAYEQYF
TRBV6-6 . CASSLQGQDIQYF
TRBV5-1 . CASSLGESNQPQHF
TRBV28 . CASSPPGEGGNTIYF
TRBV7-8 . CASRRDMPQPQHF
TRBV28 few CASSSSGINYGYTF
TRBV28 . CASSPEGAPYTEAFF
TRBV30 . CAWSTGYTEAFF
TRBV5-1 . CASSIRQGATGELFF
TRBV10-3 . CAITEAQGGLYGYTF
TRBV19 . CASSIEQGFSDTQYF
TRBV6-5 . CASIRQGQETQYF
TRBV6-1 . CASSELSGSSYEQYF
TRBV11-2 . CASSLLGGNYNEQFF
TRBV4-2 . CASSRAGTSSYNEQFF
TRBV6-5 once CASTSGYGYTF
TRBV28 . CASSPDSFSGNTIYF
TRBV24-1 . CATSGGGNTIYF
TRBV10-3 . CAISEWGQGANTEAFF
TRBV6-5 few CASSYLPDTGYSEQFF
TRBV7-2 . CASSYRGNPREKLFF
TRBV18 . CASQREGELFF
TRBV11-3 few CASSLDSGTYEQYF
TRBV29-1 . CSVKGVDRVAAEAFF
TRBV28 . CASAGGSPLHF
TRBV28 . CASRLRTEAFF
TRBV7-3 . CASSSQPGDTATF
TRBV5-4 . CASSSSGGANGELFF
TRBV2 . CASTPTGEKLFF
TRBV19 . CATSGSHVLGYTF
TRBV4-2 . CASSHADRGGSYTF
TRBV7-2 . CASSRDRYTEAFF